The clone carrying this T cell receptor (beta chain) was detected once. Its target is not known. Version v3.0 of the immunoSEQ assay was performed at survey level. The assay was immunoSEQ multiplex PCR, and TCRdb's table has in-frame clones only and misses some. The top ten clones hold 5% of a sample with 20,000 to 25,000 clones, around 79% of them seen once. This record belongs to a study of long-term antiretroviral therapy in people with HIV. Study-level results: ART adherence was not documented, and neither viral resistance nor therapy changes had any data.

CDR1 and CDR2 from the germline V gene are SGHVS and FNYEAQ. V was shortened by 5 bases and J by 1 base, with 6 bases between the two germline ends. The CDR3 runs to 12 residues. The chain carries TRBV7-6 and TRBJ2-7; no definite D call. This receptor was identified in a middle-aged man with HIV. This specimen was unsorted PBMCs, taken 0.3 years after starting antiretroviral therapy. The CDR3 nucleotides are TGTGCCAGCAGCCCCGGGTCCTACGAGCAGTACTTC. This translates into CASSPGSYEQYF.